The 5 T cell receptor beta chains in this list originate from one sample, sequenced in a study of CD8+CD57+ T cells in acquired aplastic anemia. It was genomic DNA that served as the template for profiling TCR beta VDJ and CDR3. TCRdb reprocessed the reads via MiXCR and lists one record per CDR3 protein. There are around 140,000 distinct CDR3 sequences in the sample; approximately 41% occur only once, and under 9% lies in the top ten. Sequencing input: sorted CD4+, CD8+, or CD8+CD57+ T cells (not recorded which) from PBMCs. The receptors were sampled from a human donor in good health, serving as a control.

This clonotype appeared a few times. Since a much larger clone is just one base distant, this may be a read error. The chain joins TRBV20-1 to TRBJ1-1; D is unclear. In germline, CDR1 is DFQATT, CDR2 SNEGSKA (reference sequence). The CDR3 length is 14 residues. Trimming took off 1 base at V and 4 bases at J, with 13 bases between the two ends. CDR3 bases: TGCAGTGCTAGAGGTTATTTAGGAGGCACTGAAGCTTTCTTT. Amino acids: CSARGYLGGTEAFF.

This clonotype appeared many times. The chain carries TRBV14 and TRBJ1-1; D is possibly TRBD1 (6 bases). V was pared by 4 bases and J by 4 bases, with 10 bases between. This CDR3 has 13 residues. In germline, CDR1 is SGHDN, CDR2 FVKESK. The CDR3 here is CASSRRGGTEAFF. For the CDR3, the DNA is TGTGCCAGCAGCCGCAGGGGAGGCACTGAAGCTTTCTTT.

V and J are TRBV19 and TRBJ2-7; D not certain. Trimming pared 3 bases from V and 2 bases from J, leaving 17 bases between. The CDR3 loop spans 16 amino acids. The germline gives CDR1 LNHDA, CDR2 SQIVND (reference sequence). The CDR3 region is CASSMTTGNPAYEQYF. The CDR3 DNA sequence: TGTGCCAGTAGTATGACGACGGGTAATCCCGCCTACGAGCAGTACTTC.

This clonotype showed up just a few times. J is TRBJ1-1 and V is TRBV2; D call uncertain. In germline, CDR1 is SNHLY, CDR2 FYNNEI. Trimming took off 7 bases at V and 1 base at J, with 10 bases between the two ends. This CDR3 is 13 amino acids long. This chain's CDR3 is CASTITENTEAFF. CDR3 nucleotides: TGTGCCAGCACTATAACAGAGAACACTGAAGCTTTCTTT.

The chain links TRBV2 to TRBJ2-7; possible D gene TRBD2, 6 bases. This CDR3 has 13 residues. Germline V gene sequence: CDR1 SNHLY, CDR2 FYNNEI. Trimming took 6 bases from V and 6 from J, leaving 15 bases between them. The CDR3 spells CASSGGPTTEQYF. For the CDR3, the DNA is TGTGCCAGCAGCGGGGGACCTACGACCGAGCAGTACTTC.